These 30 T cell receptor beta chains share one sample of origin, sequenced in a study of OX40 agonist ivuxolimab in advanced cancers. The data were produced by immunoSEQ multiplex PCR, yet TCRdb's version contains in-frame clones alone and is incomplete. The sample lists roughly 89,000 clones, roughly 86% occurring once. The specimen was CD4+ or CD8+ T cells sorted from blood, collected in a trial of the OX40 agonist ivuxolimab. The origin of the receptors is an adult with an advanced solid tumor such as melanoma, head and neck, liver or kidney cancer.

The J gene is TRBJ1-3, the V gene TRBV5-1; D unresolved. Germline V gene sequence: CDR1 SGHRS, CDR2 YFSETQ. CDR3 length: 15 residues. Trimming cost V 0 bases and J 0 bases, with 7 bases left between them. The CDR3 sequence: CASSLDGSSGNTIYF. The CDR3, as DNA: TGCGCCAGCAGCTTGGACGGGAGCTCTGGAAACACCATATATTTT. The full variable domain, in which reference TRBV5-1 and TRBJ1-3 provide the parts outside the CDR3, is KAGVTQTPRYLIKTRGQQVTLSCSPISGHRSVSWYQQTPGQGLQFLFEYFSETQRNKGNFPGRFSGRQFSNSRSEMNVSTLELGDSALYLCASSLDGSSGNTIYFGEGSWLTVV.

The chain has TRBV14 and TRBJ2-5; D might be TRBD2 (5 bases). Germline V gene data show CDR1 as SGHDN and CDR2 as FVKESK. V was trimmed by 1 base and J by 10 bases, leaving 16 bases between them. The CDR3 covers 14 residues. The CDR3 sequence: CASSQVGGTLGQYF. CDR3 DNA: TGTGCCAGCAGCCAAGTTGGAGGAACACTGGGCCAGTACTTC.

The chain uses TRBV7-8 and TRBJ2-3; 10 nucleotides align to TRBD2. CDR1 is SGHVS and CDR2 is FQNEAQ in the germline V gene. V lost 5 bases, J lost 3 bases, and 8 bases stayed unmatched. The CDR3 consists of 16 residues. CDR3 in amino acids: CASSVRLSGRTDTQYF. The CDR3 bases are TGTGCCAGCAGCGTCAGGCTTAGCGGGAGGACAGATACGCAGTATTTT. Full variable domain (missing parts from reference TRBV7-8 and TRBJ2-3): GAGVSQSPRYKVAKRGQDVALRCDPISGHVSLFWYQQALGQGPEFLTYFQNEAQLDKSGLPSDRFFAERPEGSVSTLKIQRTQQEDSAVYLCASSVRLSGRTDTQYFGPGTRLTVL.

The chain employs TRBV27 and TRBJ1-5; D unresolved. The germline V gene encodes CDR1 MNHEY and CDR2 SMNVEV (reference sequence). This CDR3 region has 13 residues. Trimming took 6 bases from V and 3 from J, leaving 9 bases between them. The CDR3 region is CASRPLSNQPQHF. CDR3 in DNA: TGTGCCAGCAGGCCTTTATCCAATCAGCCCCAGCATTTT.

V and J are TRBV29-1 and TRBJ1-4; D gene ambiguous. CDR1 is SQVTM, CDR2 ANQGSEA, per germline. The CDR3 spans 13 residues. Trimming stripped 5 bases from V and 4 bases from J, with 11 bases between. The CDR3 DNA reads as TGCAGCGTTCCTGGGCCAGTTAATGAAAAACTGTTTTTT. As protein: CSVPGPVNEKLFF.

This chain uses TRBV11-1 with TRBJ2-1; tentatively, D is TRBD1 or TRBD2 (5 bases each). V lost 3 bases to trimming and J lost 10 bases, with 16 bases between them. Germline values: CDR1 SGHAT, CDR2 FQDESV (reference sequence). The CDR3 sequence is 14 residues long. CDR3 region: CASSFWGRTGEQFF. DNA of the CDR3: TGTGCCAGCAGCTTCTGGGGACGGACTGGGGAGCAGTTCTTC.

The chain combines TRBV19 with TRBJ2-1; D is perhaps TRBD2 (6 bases). The germline V gene encodes CDR1 LNHDA and CDR2 SQIVND (reference sequence). Trimming took 6 bases from V and 7 from J, leaving 22 bases between them. The CDR3 has 16 amino acids. The CDR3 sequence is CASSPSGLTLWNEQFF. The CDR3 coding sequence is TGTGCCAGTAGCCCATCGGGACTTACTCTTTGGAATGAGCAGTTCTTC.

The V gene is TRBV2, the J gene TRBJ1-6; D uncertain. CDR3 size: 12 residues. Deletions cut 5 bases from V and 18 bases from J, with 17 bases between. Germline CDR1 SNHLY, CDR2 FYNNEI. Here the CDR3 reads CASSPRGFTPHF. CDR3 sequence (DNA): TGTGCCAGCAGTCCTCGGGGATTCACCCCCCACTTT.

The J gene is TRBJ1-2, the V gene TRBV11-3, with D maybe TRBD1 (5 bases). CDR1 is SGHNT, CDR2 YENEEA, per germline. The CDR3 sequence is 12 residues long. V shed 6 bases and J shed 8 bases, with 13 bases lying between them. The CDR3, as DNA: TGTGCCAGCAGTTTGGGGGAAGTCGGCTACACCTTC. Translated: CASSLGEVGYTF.

This chain joins TRBV7-2 and TRBJ2-1; D gene uncertain. V gave up 4 bases and J gave up 7 bases, with 11 bases separating them. The CDR3 is made up of 13 amino acids. The V gene's germline CDR1 is SGHTA and CDR2 FQGNSA. CDR3 sequence: CASSSSRSNEQFF. CDR3 sequence (DNA): TGTGCCAGCAGCTCCTCCAGGTCGAATGAGCAGTTCTTC.

J is TRBJ1-5 and V is TRBV18, with D possibly being TRBD1 (5 bases). The germline CDR1 and CDR2 sequences are KGHSH and LQKENI. V was cut by 2 bases and J by 2 bases, with 10 bases left in between. The CDR3 runs 15 residues. CDR3 coding DNA: TGTGCCAGCTCACCAGGACACTACGGCAATCAGCCCCAGCATTTT. Amino acid sequence: CASSPGHYGNQPQHF.

Note on this clone: The sample has other DNA sequences that encode this CDR3 too. The chain employs TRBV5-1 and TRBJ2-7; a possible D gene is TRBD2 (5 bases). V was shortened by 2 bases and J by 4 bases, with 10 bases between the two germline ends. Germline loops: CDR1 SGHRS, CDR2 YFSETQ. The CDR3 sequence is 13 residues long. CDR3 in DNA: TGCGCCAGCAGCTTAGGACGGGATTACGAGCAGTACTTC. Translated, it gives CASSLGRDYEQYF.

The V call is TRBV11-3, the J call TRBJ2-4; 7 bases are a match to TRBD1. From germline, CDR1 is SGHNT and CDR2 YENEEA. This CDR3 is built from 16 residues. V lost 2 bases and J lost 0; bases outside the gene matches: 4. The CDR3 reads CASSLSRGIAKNIQYF. CDR3 nucleotide sequence: TGTGCCAGCAGCTTAAGCAGGGGGATAGCCAAAAACATTCAGTACTTC.

This clone was seen only a few times. The V gene is TRBV13, the J gene TRBJ2-7; 11 bases line up with TRBD2. This CDR3 region has 16 residues. The germline gives CDR1 PRHDT, CDR2 FYEKMQ (reference sequence). V trimming: 4 bases; J trimming: 5 bases; junction bases outside the gene matches: 10. As DNA, the CDR3 is TGTGCCAGCAGCTGGATAGCGGGGGGGCTCTCGAACGAGCAGTACTTC. It translates to CASSWIAGGLSNEQYF.

The chain carries TRBV10-2 and TRBJ2-5; D is possibly TRBD2 (6 bases). There are 14 residues in the CDR3. In germline, CDR1 is WSHSY, CDR2 SAAADI. With 4 bases removed from V and 4 bases from J, the gap between germline ends came to 13 bases. In DNA, the CDR3 is TGCGCCAGCAGTGTCGGGGGAACTGCAGAGACCCAGTACTTC. Translated, it gives CASSVGGTAETQYF.

This chain connects TRBV11-1 to TRBJ1-3; TRBD1 aligns across 7 bases. This CDR3 is built from 14 residues. V dropped 4 bases and J dropped 10; count of bases not matched to a gene: 10. CDR1 and CDR2 (germline): SGHAT, FQDESV (reference sequence). The CDR3 DNA follows: TGTGCCAGCAGCTCACGACAGGGCAGCTCAACCATATATTTT. It specifies CASSSRQGSSTIYF.

This clone was detected once. CDR3 protein: CASSLSGGFYTEAFF. CDR3 bases: TGTGCCAGCTCACTATCCGGGGGGTTTTACACTGAAGCTTTCTTT. The chain has TRBV18 and TRBJ1-1; D is perhaps TRBD1 (5 bases). The CDR3 sequence is 15 residues long. Germline V gene data show CDR1 as KGHSH and CDR2 as LQKENI. The V and J ends lost 4 bases and 3 bases respectively, with 15 bases between them.

This chain links TRBV5-4 with TRBJ2-7; 9 bases map to TRBD2. The germline V gene has CDR1 SGHNT and CDR2 YYREEE (reference sequence). The V and J ends lost 2 bases and 2 bases, in that order; junction bases with no gene match: 11. The CDR3 totals 17 residues. The CDR3 spells CASSFGVLAGATYEQYF. CDR3 nucleotide sequence: TGTGCCAGCAGCTTTGGTGTTTTAGCGGGAGCGACCTACGAGCAGTACTTC.

The V and J genes are TRBV20-1 and TRBJ2-7; D uncertain. The germline gives CDR1 DFQATT, CDR2 SNEGSKA (reference sequence). The CDR3 is 11 amino acids. Trimming took 5 bases from V and 4 from J, leaving 9 bases between them. The CDR3 DNA reads as TGCAGTGCTGGCGCGGCTTACGAGCAGTACTTC. Amino acid sequence: CSAGAAYEQYF.

This chain joins TRBV5-6 and TRBJ1-6; 8 bases align to TRBD1. V lost 9 bases to trimming and J lost 6 bases; unmatched junction nucleotides: 11. This CDR3 comprises 15 residues. Germline V CDR1 and CDR2: SGHDT, YYEEEE. The CDR3 loop reads CATKAWDRSNSPLHF. The CDR3 bases are TGTGCCACCAAGGCTTGGGACAGGTCTAATTCACCCCTCCACTTT.

This clone was recorded only once. V gene TRBV27 combines with J gene TRBJ1-1, with a possible D match to TRBD1 (6 bases). Trimming shortened V by 6 bases and J by 1 base, and 18 bases separated the two germline ends. CDR1 is MNHEY, CDR2 SMNVEV, per germline (reference sequence). The CDR3 runs to 16 residues. The CDR3 reads CASSQLQGGKNTEAFF. In DNA form, the CDR3 reads TGTGCCAGCAGCCAACTACAGGGAGGAAAGAACACTGAAGCTTTCTTT.

This chain links TRBV11-2 with TRBJ2-3; 11 bases map to TRBD2. J gave up 2 bases and V 5 bases, and 9 bases lay outside the gene matches. The CDR3 covers 17 residues. Germline V gives CDR1 SGHAT, CDR2 FQNNGV. The CDR3 DNA reads TGTGCCAGCAGCCCCCGGACTAGCGGGTCTTACACAGATACGCAGTATTTT. Translating gives CASSPRTSGSYTDTQYF.

This rearrangement joins TRBV11-1 to TRBJ2-5; TRBD1 matches 7 bases. After removal of 3 bases from V and 1 base from J, the junction contained 5 bases not matched to a gene. The CDR3 is made up of 15 amino acids. The germline V gene encodes CDR1 SGHAT and CDR2 FQDESV (reference sequence). The CDR3: CASSFYRDSQETQYF. For the CDR3, the DNA is TGTGCCAGCAGCTTCTACCGGGACAGCCAAGAGACCCAGTACTTC.

J is TRBJ2-7 and V is TRBV7-9; the match to TRBD1 covers 11 bases. Germline V gene sequence: CDR1 SEHNR, CDR2 FQNEAQ (reference sequence). This CDR3 contains 14 residues. Trimming cost V 7 bases and J 4 bases; bases outside gene matches: 6. This CDR3 is CASTAGQGGYEQYF. As DNA, the CDR3 is TGTGCCAGCACCGCGGGACAGGGGGGTTACGAGCAGTACTTC.

The rearrangement uses TRBV6-6 and TRBJ1-1; D is ambiguous. Trimming shortened V by 6 bases and J by 1 base, and 9 bases separated the two germline ends. In germline, CDR1 is MNHNY, CDR2 SVGAGI (reference sequence). There are 13 residues in the CDR3. The CDR3 nucleotides are TGTGCCAGCAGACGCGGAGAGAACACTGAAGCTTTCTTT. Its protein product is CASRRGENTEAFF.

J is TRBJ1-1 and V is TRBV30, with D tentatively TRBD1 (6 bases). Between the trimmed V and J ends, which lost 4 bases and 4 bases, there was a span of 13 bases. CDR3 length: 13 residues. Germline V gene sequence: CDR1 GTSNPN, CDR2 SVGIG (reference sequence). In nucleotides, the CDR3 is TGTGCCTGGAATAAACAGGGCAGCACTGAAGCTTTCTTT. Its translation is CAWNKQGSTEAFF.

The rearrangement uses TRBV6-6 and TRBJ1-5; D perhaps matches TRBD1 (5 bases). Germline CDR1 MNHNY, CDR2 SVGAGI (reference sequence). This CDR3 region has 16 residues. V lost 4 bases and J 0 bases, leaving 13 bases between the germline ends. DNA of the CDR3: TGTGCCAGCAGTTCCGTCGCAGGGTATAGCAATCAGCCCCAGCATTTT. This encodes CASSSVAGYSNQPQHF.

The rearrangement uses TRBV11-2 and TRBJ2-5; TRBD1 matches at 8 bases. J gave up 4 bases and V 1 base, and 11 bases lay outside the gene matches. The V gene's germline CDR1 is SGHAT and CDR2 FQNNGV. The CDR3 has 17 residues. CDR3 sequence reads: CASSLASRNRGTETQYF. The CDR3 nucleotides read TGTGCCAGCAGCTTAGCCAGTAGAAACAGGGGGACAGAGACCCAGTACTTC.

The rearrangement uses TRBV15 and TRBJ2-7, with 8 bases identical to TRBD1. There are 19 residues in the CDR3. Per germline, CDR1 LNHNV and CDR2 YYDKDF (reference sequence). The ends lost 0 bases at V and 5 bases at J; junction bases unmatched: 18. CDR3 in DNA: TGTGCCACCAGCAGAGATGGGACAGGAGGGTTCTTTTTTGGGAACGAGCAGTACTTC. Translating gives CATSRDGTGGFFFGNEQYF.

The chain is built from TRBV9 and TRBJ1-6, with a possible D match to TRBD1 (5 bases). The CDR3 consists of 13 residues. Trimming pared 0 bases from V and 7 bases from J, leaving 5 bases between. Germline V gene lookup returns CDR1 SGDLS and CDR2 YYNGEE. CDR3 amino acids: CASSVGGNSPLHF. DNA for the CDR3: TGTGCCAGCAGCGTAGGGGGGAATTCACCCCTCCACTTT.